This TCR beta chain is from a study of Ad26.COV2.S vaccination and SARS-CoV-2 variants. TCRdb's table, derived via immunoSEQ multiplex PCR, lists solely in-frame clones and lacks some. The table shows around 400,000 clones, with more than 80% occurring only once. The ends were cut back, 1 base at V and 5 bases at J, with 20 bases in the middle. Germline V lookup: CDR1 MGHRA, CDR2 YSYEKL. CDR3 length equals 18 residues. Treatment specified: roughly 20 received Ad26.COV2.S at low or high dose, single or two shots; 5 received placebo; per-sample allocation not given. Following the first vaccine or placebo injection, samples were taken on day 63. In the vaccine, an Ad26 vector expressed the SARS-CoV-2 spike of the Wuhan strain.

The clonotype comes from a person between 18 and 65 years old who received the Ad26.COV2.S COVID-19 vaccine or a placebo. The sample was peripheral blood, taken in a trial of Ad26.COV2.S vaccine versus placebo. V gene TRBV4-1 combines with J gene TRBJ1-4; D gene ambiguous. The CDR3 sequence is CASSQVPPAGTFNEKLFF. Here the CDR3 DNA reads TGCGCCAGCAGCCAAGTCCCTCCGGCAGGCACCTTCAATGAAAAACTGTTTTTT.